What follows are 14 T cell receptor beta chains derived from one specimen sequenced in a study of blood T cells in healthy people across ages. A sample-barcoded 5' primer and a J-beta primer mix were used in a second PCR of roughly 6 to 11 cycles. TCRdb independently ran MiXCR on the 5' RACE reads; one entry per CDR3 protein. The table shows 750,000 to 1,000,000 distinct CDR3 sequences, with almost 30% occurring only once. The same sample was also studied in work on T cells of mothers and their children.

Sequencing was carried out using blood. These receptors came from a woman in her forties in good health.

The chain employs TRBV12-3 or TRBV12-4 and TRBJ2-5; no firm D call. Trimming pared 5 bases from V and 2 bases from J, leaving 15 bases between. This CDR3 contains 15 residues. CDR3 bases: TGTGCCAGCAGTCCTCCAAGACCGTCGCAAGAGACCCAGTACTTC. It is translated as CASSPPRPSQETQYF.

This clonotype was detected a few times. V and J are TRBV7-2 and TRBJ2-5; weak D call: TRBD2 (5 bases). Germline CDR1 and CDR2: SGHTA and FQGNSA. CDR3 length equals 16 residues. V lost 4 bases and J 4 bases, leaving 19 bases between the germline ends. CDR3 in amino acids: CASSYAGGSGPETQYF. In DNA, the CDR3 is TGTGCCAGCAGCTACGCCGGCGGGTCAGGACCAGAGACCCAGTACTTC.

This clonotype was picked up a small number of times. The chain is built from TRBV7-2 and TRBJ1-1; D is unresolved. This CDR3 is 14 amino acids long. V was trimmed by 0 bases and J by 4 bases, leaving 9 bases between them. The germline V gene encodes CDR1 SGHTA and CDR2 FQGNSA. In DNA, the CDR3 is TGTGCCAGCAGCTTAGCACACACCGGCACTGAAGCTTTCTTT. Protein sequence: CASSLAHTGTEAFF.

Points on this clonotype: A single base separates this from a much larger clone, so it may be a read error. The chain is built from TRBV5-1 and TRBJ2-7, with D hard to call. The CDR3 covers 12 residues. Germline V gives CDR1 SGHRS, CDR2 YFSETQ. Trimming left V 0 bases short and J 7 bases short, with 8 bases between. In nucleotides, the CDR3 is TGCGCCAGCAGCTTGGAAATGGGGGAGCAGTACGTC. This codes for CASSLEMGEQYV.

This clonotype was observed a few times. The chain joins TRBV7-9 to TRBJ1-1; D is possibly TRBD1 (5 bases). CDR3 length: 13 residues. The germline gives CDR1 SEHNR, CDR2 FQNEAQ (reference sequence). Trimming removed 9 bases from V and 1 base from J, with 12 bases in between. The chain's CDR3 is CASKDGQNTEAFF. The CDR3 DNA reads as TGTGCCAGTAAAGATGGACAGAACACTGAAGCTTTCTTT.

There are a few counts of this clonotype. The chain recombines TRBV28 with TRBJ2-4, with unresolved D. This CDR3 spans 15 amino acids. Germline V gene data show CDR1 as MDHEN and CDR2 as SYDVKM. The V gene lost 6 bases and the J gene lost 3 bases, with 15 bases spanning the gap. CDR3 bases: TGTGCCAGCAGGGGTAGAAGGGTAGACAAAAACATTCAGTACTTC. Its protein is CASRGRRVDKNIQYF.

V and J are TRBV5-1 and TRBJ2-6; no reliable D call. Germline V gene sequence: CDR1 SGHRS, CDR2 YFSETQ. V lost 4 bases and J 0 bases, leaving 14 bases between the germline ends. There are 17 residues in the CDR3. CDR3 coding DNA: TGCGCCAGCAGCCCTCGATTGGGCCCCTCTGGGGCCAACGTCCTGACTTTC. Amino acid sequence: CASSPRLGPSGANVLTF.

This rearrangement joins TRBV12-3 or TRBV12-4 to TRBJ1-5; 7 bases line up with TRBD1. The V and J ends lost 5 bases and 5 bases, in that order; junction bases with no gene match: 15. The CDR3 loop spans 17 amino acids. The CDR3 region is CASSPYPPGQGDQPQHF. CDR3 in DNA: TGTGCCAGCAGTCCTTACCCGCCAGGGCAGGGGGATCAGCCCCAGCATTTT.

This clonotype was seen many times. V usage is TRBV5-1 and J usage is TRBJ2-4; 9 bases map to TRBD2. CDR1 and CDR2 (germline): SGHRS, YFSETQ. The junction had 5 bases not matched to a gene; V was cut back by 4 bases and J by 6 bases. CDR3 length: 14 residues. This chain's CDR3 is CASSGGGAGNIQYF. CDR3 nucleotide sequence: TGCGCCAGCAGCGGCGGGGGGGCCGGAAACATTCAGTACTTC.

This clonotype was detected only a few times. This chain links TRBV28 with TRBJ1-4; 8 bases map to TRBD1. Germline V gives CDR1 MDHEN, CDR2 SYDVKM. CDR3 length: 15 residues. V dropped 4 bases and J dropped 8; count of bases not matched to a gene: 9. CDR3 sequence: CASSSTATGAEKLFF. CDR3 bases: TGTGCCAGCAGTTCGACCGCGACAGGGGCAGAAAAACTGTTTTTT.

Turning to this clonotype: A junction end diverges from the germline sequence, so it may reflect a read error. As DNA, the CDR3 is TGTACCAGCAATCTCGGACTAGCGGGCACAGATACGCAGTATTTT. Translated, it gives CTSNLGLAGTDTQYF. The rearrangement joins TRBV12-3 or TRBV12-4 to TRBJ2-3, with 10 bases that match TRBD2. The CDR3 has 15 amino acids.

This sequence joins TRBV2 and TRBJ2-4, with 7 bases lining up with TRBD1. The J call may be in error: the DNA end matches TRBJ2-7 better. Looked up from germline, CDR1 is SNHLY and CDR2 is FYNNEI. CDR3 length equals 14 residues. This CDR3 is CASSESGGRYEQYF. DNA for the CDR3: TGTGCCAGCAGTGAGTCAGGGGGAAGGTACGAGCAGTACTTC.

V is TRBV9 and J is TRBJ1-1, with TRBD1 identical over 7 bases. The CDR3 loop spans 15 amino acids. CDR1 is SGDLS, CDR2 YYNGEE, per germline. Trimming took 4 bases from V and 0 from J; bases not matched to a gene: 6. CDR3 residues: CASSFGTDMNTEAFF. The CDR3 bases are TGTGCCAGCAGCTTCGGGACAGACATGAACACTGAAGCTTTCTTT.

This clonotype was seen more than once but under ten times. A much larger clone differs from this one at a single base, so this may be a read error. The chain joins TRBV5-4 to TRBJ2-5; D is unresolved. The CDR3 sequence is 12 residues long. Trimming left V 2 bases short and J 11 bases short, with 13 bases between. Germline V gene lookup returns CDR1 SGHNT and CDR2 YYREEE (reference sequence). The CDR3 sequence: CASSFMEVEQYF. The CDR3, as DNA: TGTGCCAGCAGCTTCATGGAAGTGGAGCAGTACTTC.